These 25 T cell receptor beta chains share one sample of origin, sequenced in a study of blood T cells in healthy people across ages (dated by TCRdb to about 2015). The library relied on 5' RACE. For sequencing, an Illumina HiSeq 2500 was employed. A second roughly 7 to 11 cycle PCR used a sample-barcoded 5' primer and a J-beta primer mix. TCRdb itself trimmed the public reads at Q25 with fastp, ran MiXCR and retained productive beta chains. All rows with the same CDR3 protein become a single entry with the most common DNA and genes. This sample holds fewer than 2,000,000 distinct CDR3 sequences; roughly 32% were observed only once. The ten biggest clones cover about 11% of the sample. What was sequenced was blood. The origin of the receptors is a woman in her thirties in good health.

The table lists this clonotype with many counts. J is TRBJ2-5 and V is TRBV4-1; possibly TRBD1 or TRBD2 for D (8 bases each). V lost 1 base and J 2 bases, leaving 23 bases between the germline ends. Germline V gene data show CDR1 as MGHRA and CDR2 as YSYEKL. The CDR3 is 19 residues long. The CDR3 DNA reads TGCGCCAGCAGCCAAGGGCGGGTAGCGGGACAGGCTATTCAAGAGACCCAGTACTTC. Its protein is CASSQGRVAGQAIQETQYF.

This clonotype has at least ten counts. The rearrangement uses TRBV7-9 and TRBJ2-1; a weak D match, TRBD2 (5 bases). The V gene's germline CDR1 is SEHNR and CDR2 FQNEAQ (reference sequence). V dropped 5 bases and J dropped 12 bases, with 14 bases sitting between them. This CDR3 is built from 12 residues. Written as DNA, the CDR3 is TGTGCCAGCAGCCCACATGGAGAGGGGCAGTTCTTC. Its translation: CASSPHGEGQFF.

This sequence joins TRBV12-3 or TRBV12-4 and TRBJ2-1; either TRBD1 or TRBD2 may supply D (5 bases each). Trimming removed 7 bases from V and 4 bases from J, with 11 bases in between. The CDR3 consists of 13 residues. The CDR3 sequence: CASNGTAYNEQFF. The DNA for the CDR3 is TGTGCCAGCAATGGGACCGCTTACAATGAGCAGTTCTTC.

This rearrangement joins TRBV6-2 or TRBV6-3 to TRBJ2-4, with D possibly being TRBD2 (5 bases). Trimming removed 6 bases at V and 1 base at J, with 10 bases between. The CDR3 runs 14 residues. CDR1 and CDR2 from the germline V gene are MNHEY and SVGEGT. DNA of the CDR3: TGTGCCAGCAGAACACCGGGGGCCAAAAACATTCAGTACTTC. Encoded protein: CASRTPGAKNIQYF.

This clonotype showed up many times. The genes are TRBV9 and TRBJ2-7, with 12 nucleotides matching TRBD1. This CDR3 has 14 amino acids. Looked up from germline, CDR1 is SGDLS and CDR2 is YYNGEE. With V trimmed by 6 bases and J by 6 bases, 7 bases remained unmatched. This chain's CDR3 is CASTPGQGAREQYF. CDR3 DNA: TGTGCCAGCACCCCGGGACAGGGGGCTCGCGAGCAGTACTTC.

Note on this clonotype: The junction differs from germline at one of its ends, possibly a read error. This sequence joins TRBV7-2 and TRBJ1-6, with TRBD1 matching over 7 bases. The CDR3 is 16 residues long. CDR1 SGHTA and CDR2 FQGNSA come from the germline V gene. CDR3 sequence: CAGSFQTGSDNSPLHF. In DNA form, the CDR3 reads TGTGCCGGCAGCTTCCAGACAGGGTCCGATAATTCACCCCTCCACTTT.

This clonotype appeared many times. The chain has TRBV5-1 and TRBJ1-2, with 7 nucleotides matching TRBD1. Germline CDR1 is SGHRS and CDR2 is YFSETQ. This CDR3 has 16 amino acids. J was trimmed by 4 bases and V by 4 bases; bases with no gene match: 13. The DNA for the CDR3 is TGCGCCAGCAGCACGGGGGACAGCCTGTCTACCTATGGCTACACCTTC. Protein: CASSTGDSLSTYGYTF.

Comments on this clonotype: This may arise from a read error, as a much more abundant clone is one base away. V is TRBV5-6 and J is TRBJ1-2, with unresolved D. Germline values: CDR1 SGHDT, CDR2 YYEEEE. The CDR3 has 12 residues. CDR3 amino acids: CTSSSDGYGYTF. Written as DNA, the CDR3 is TGTACCAGCAGCTCGGACGGCTATGGCTACACCTTC.

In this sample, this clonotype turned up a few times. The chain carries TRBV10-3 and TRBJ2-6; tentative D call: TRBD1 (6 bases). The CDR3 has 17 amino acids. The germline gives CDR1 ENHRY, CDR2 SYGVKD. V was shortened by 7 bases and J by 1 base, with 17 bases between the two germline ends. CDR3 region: CAITEVHTGSGANVLTF. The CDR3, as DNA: TGTGCCATCACCGAGGTCCATACAGGGTCTGGGGCCAACGTCCTGACTTTC.

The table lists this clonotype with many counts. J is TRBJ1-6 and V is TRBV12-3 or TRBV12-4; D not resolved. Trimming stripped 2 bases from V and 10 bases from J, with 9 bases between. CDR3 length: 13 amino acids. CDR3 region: CASSLKGRSPLHF. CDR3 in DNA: TGTGCCAGCAGTTTAAAAGGGCGCTCACCCCTCCACTTT.

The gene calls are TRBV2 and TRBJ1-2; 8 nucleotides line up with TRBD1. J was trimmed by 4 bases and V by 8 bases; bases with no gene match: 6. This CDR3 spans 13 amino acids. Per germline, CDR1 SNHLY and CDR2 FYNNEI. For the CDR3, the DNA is TGTGCCAGCTATGGAGGGACAGGCTATGGCTACACCTTC. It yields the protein CASYGGTGYGYTF.

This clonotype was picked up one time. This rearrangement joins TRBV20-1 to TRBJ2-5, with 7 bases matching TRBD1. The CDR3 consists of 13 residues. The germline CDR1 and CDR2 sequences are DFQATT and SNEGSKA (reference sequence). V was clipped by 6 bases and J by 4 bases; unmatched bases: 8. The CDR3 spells CSAQQGSIETQYF. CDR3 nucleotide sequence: TGCAGTGCCCAACAGGGGTCCATAGAGACCCAGTACTTC.

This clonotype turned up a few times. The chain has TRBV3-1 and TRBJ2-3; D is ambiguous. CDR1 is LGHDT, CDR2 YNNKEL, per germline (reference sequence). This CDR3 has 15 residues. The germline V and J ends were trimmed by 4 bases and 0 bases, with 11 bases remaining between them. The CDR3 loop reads CASSLGRISTDTQYF. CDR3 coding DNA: TGTGCCAGCAGCCTAGGAAGGATTAGCACAGATACGCAGTATTTT.

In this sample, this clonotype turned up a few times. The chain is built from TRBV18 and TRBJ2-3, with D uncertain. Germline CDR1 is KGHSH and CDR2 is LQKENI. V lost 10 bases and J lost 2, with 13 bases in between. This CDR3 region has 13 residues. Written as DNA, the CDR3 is TGTGCCACCGCAGGATCCGTCACAGATACGCAGTATTTT. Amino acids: CATAGSVTDTQYF. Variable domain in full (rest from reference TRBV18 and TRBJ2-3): NAGVMQNPRHLVRRRGQEARLRCSPMKGHSHVYWYRQLPEEGLKFMVYLQKENIIDESGMPKERFSAEFPKEGPSILRIQQVVRGDSAAYFCATAGSVTDTQYFGPGTRLTVL.

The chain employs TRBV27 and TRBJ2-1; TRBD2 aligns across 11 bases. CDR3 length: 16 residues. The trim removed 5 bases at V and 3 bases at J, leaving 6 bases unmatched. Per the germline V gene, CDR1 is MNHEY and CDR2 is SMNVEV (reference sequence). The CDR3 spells CASSPGTSGIYNEQFF. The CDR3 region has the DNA TGTGCCAGCAGTCCCGGGACTAGCGGCATCTACAATGAGCAGTTCTTC.

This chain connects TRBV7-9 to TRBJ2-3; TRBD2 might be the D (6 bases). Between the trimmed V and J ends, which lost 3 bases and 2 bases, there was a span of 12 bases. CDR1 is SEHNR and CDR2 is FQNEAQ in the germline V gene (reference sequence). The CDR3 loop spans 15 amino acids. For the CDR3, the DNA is TGTGCCAGCAGCTTCACGGGGGAACACACAGATACGCAGTATTTT. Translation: CASSFTGEHTDTQYF.

The CDR3 DNA follows: TGTGCCAGCAGTGATCGGGGGGTTGAGGCATGGGTGACCCAGTACTTC. Protein product: CASSDRGVEAWVTQYF. This rearrangement joins TRBV2 to TRBJ2-7, with 7 bases aligning to TRBD2. The closer fit of TRBJ2-5 to the DNA end suggests the J call may be wrong. The CDR3 contains 16 residues. Germline V gives CDR1 SNHLY, CDR2 FYNNEI.

The CDR3 DNA reads TGTGCCAGCAGCTTTGGGTTAGCGGCGCAGTATTTT. It specifies CASSFGLAAQYF. This chain uses TRBV5-6 with TRBJ2-3; D is perhaps TRBD2 (6 bases). CDR1 is SGHDT, CDR2 YYEEEE, per germline. The CDR3 is 12 residues long. The V end lost 2 bases, the J end lost 10 bases, and 11 bases lay between the germline ends.

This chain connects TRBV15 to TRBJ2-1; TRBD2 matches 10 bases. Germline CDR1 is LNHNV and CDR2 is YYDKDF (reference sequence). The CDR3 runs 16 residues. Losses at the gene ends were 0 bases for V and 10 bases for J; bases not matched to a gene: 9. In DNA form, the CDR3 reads TGTGCCACCAGCAGAGATATCAGCGGGGGGGCTTGGGAGCAGTTCTTC. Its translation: CATSRDISGGAWEQFF.

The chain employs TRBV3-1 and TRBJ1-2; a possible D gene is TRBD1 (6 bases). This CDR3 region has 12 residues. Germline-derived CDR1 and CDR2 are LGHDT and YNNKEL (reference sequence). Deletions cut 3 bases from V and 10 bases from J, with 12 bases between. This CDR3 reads CASSQAGGSYTF. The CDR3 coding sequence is TGTGCCAGCAGCCAGGCGGGGGGCTCCTACACCTTC.

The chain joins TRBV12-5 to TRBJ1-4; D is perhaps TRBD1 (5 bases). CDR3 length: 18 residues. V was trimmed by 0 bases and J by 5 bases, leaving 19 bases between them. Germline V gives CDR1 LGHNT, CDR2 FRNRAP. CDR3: CASGLVLQGWERNEKLFF. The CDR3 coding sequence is TGTGCTAGTGGTTTGGTACTTCAGGGCTGGGAGCGCAATGAAAAACTGTTTTTT.

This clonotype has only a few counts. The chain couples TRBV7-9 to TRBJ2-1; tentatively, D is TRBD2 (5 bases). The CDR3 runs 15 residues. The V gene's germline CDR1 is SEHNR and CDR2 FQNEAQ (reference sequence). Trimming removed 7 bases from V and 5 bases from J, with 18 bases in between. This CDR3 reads CASTSGWELDNEQFF. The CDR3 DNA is TGTGCCAGCACCTCTGGGTGGGAGTTGGACAATGAGCAGTTCTTC.

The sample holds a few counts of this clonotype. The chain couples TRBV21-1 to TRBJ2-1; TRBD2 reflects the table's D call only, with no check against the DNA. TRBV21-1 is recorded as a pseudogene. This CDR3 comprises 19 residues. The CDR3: CASSKPKPGPARVDGEQFF. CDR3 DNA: TGTGCCAGCAGCAAGCCGAAGCCTGGGCCCGCGAGGGTTGATGGTGAGCAGTTCTTC.

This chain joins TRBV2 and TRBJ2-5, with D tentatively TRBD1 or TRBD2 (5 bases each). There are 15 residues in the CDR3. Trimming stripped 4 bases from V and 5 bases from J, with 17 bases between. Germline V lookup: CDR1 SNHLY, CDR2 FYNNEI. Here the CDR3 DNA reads TGTGCCAGCAGTGCGGGACCGCTAATGGGGGAGACCCAGTACTTC. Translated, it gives CASSAGPLMGETQYF.

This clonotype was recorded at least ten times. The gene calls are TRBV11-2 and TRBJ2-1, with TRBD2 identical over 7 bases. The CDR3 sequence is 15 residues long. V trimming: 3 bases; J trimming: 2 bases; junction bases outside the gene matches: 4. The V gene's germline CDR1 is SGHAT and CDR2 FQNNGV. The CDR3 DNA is TGTGCCAGCAGCTTGGCGGGGGTTACCTACAATGAGCAGTTCTTC. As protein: CASSLAGVTYNEQFF.